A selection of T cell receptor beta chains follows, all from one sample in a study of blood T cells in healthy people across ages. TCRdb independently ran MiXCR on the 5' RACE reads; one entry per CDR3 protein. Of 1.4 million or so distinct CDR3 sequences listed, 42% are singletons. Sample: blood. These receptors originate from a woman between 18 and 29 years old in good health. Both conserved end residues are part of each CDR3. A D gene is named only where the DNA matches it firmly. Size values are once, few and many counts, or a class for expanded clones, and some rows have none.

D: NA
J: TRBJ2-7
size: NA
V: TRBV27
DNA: TGTGCCAGCAGTTTATCTTCCAGGGCAGGTGAGCAGTACTTC
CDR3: CASSLSSRAGEQYF

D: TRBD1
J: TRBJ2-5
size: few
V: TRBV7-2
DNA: TGTGCCAGCAGCTTACAGGACAGGGAAGAGACCCAGTACTTC
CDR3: CASSLQDREETQYF

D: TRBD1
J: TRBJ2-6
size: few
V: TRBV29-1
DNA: TGCAGCGTCGGAGACAGGGCCGGGGCCAACGTCCTGACTTTC
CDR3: CSVGDRAGANVLTF

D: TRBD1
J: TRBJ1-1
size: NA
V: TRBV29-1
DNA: TGCAGCGTTCGGGACAGGGGGCGTTCGAACACTGAAGCTTTCTTT
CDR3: CSVRDRGRSNTEAFF

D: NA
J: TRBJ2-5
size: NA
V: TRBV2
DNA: TGTGCCAGCAGTGTGTCCCTAGCGATGGAGACCCAGTACTTC
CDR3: CASSVSLAMETQYF

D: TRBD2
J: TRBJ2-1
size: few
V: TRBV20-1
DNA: TGCAGTGCTCGTCTAGCGGGGATCCGGTACAATGAGCAGTTCTTC
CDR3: CSARLAGIRYNEQFF

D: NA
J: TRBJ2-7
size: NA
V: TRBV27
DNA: TGTGCCAGCAGGACCAGGGGCTACGAGCAGTACTTC
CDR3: CASRTRGYEQYF

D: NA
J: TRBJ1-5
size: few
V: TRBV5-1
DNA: TGCGCCAGCAGCCCGTTAAATAATCAGCCCCAGCATTTT
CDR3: CASSPLNNQPQHF

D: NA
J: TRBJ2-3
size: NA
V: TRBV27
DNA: TGTGCCAGCAGTTCTCCCAGGTCTTCTGGCACAGATACGCAGTATTTT
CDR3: CASSSPRSSGTDTQYF

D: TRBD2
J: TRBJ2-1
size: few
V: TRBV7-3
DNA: TGTGCCAGCAGCCAAAAACGACCGGGACTAGCGGGAGGGAACAATGAGCAGTTCTTC
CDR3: CASSQKRPGLAGGNNEQFF

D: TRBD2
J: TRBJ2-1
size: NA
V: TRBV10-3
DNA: TGTGCCATCAGTGTGGACGGGAGGTCTTATGAGCAGTTCTTC
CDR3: CAISVDGRSYEQFF

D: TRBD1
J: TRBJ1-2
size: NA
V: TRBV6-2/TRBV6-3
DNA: TGTGCCAGCAGTTTCCAGGGGGCCCAAGGTCATGGCTACACCTTC
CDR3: CASSFQGAQGHGYTF

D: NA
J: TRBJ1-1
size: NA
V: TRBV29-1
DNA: TGCAGCGGAAAGCTGGGAAGGCCTGAAGCTTTCTTT
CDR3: CSGKLGRPEAFF

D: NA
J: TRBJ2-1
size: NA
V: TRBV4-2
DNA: TGTGCCAGCAGCCAAGCAGCGCCGAGCTCCTACAATGAGCAGTTCTTC
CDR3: CASSQAAPSSYNEQFF

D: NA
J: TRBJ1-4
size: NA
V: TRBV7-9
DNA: TGTGCCAGCAGCTATCCAGGCTCAACTAATGAAAAACTGTTTTTT
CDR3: CASSYPGSTNEKLFF

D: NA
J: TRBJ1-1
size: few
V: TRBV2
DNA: TGTGCCAGCAGTGAACAGTACAGGTACACTGAAGCTTTCTTT
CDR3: CASSEQYRYTEAFF

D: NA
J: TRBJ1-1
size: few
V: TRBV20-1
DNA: TGCAGTGCTAGAGATCGCCAGGAAATGAACACTGAAGCTTTCTTT
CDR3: CSARDRQEMNTEAFF

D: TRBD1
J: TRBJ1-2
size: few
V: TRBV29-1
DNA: TGCAGCGTTGAATGGGGACAGGGAACATCTAACTATGGCTACACCTTC
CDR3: CSVEWGQGTSNYGYTF

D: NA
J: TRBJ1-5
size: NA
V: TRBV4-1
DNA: TGCGCCAGCAGCCAAGGGGACGGGCTCCAGCATTTT
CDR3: CASSQGDGLQHF

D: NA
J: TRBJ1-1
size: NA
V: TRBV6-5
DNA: TGTGCCAGCAGTTCCAGGGAATTAATTAACACTGAAGCTTTCTTT
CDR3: CASSSRELINTEAFF

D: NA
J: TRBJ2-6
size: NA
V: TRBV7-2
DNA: TGTGCCAGCAGTTCAGTCAATTCTGGGGCCAACGTCCTGACTTTC
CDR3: CASSSVNSGANVLTF

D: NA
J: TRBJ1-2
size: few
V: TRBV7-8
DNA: TGTGCCAGCAGCTTAGGAAGAATAGACTATGGCTACACCTTC
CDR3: CASSLGRIDYGYTF

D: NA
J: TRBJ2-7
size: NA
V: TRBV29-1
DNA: TGCAGCGTGTGGCTATCGTCCGACGAGCAGTACTTC
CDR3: CSVWLSSDEQYF

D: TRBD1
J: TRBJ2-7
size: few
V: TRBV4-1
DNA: TGCGCCAGCAGCCCGCGGACAGGGCGAAGCTACGAGCAGTACTTC
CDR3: CASSPRTGRSYEQYF

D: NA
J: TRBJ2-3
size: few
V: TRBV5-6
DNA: TGTGCCAGCAGCTTGGTACAGATTATGGCGCAGTATTTT
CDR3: CASSLVQIMAQYF

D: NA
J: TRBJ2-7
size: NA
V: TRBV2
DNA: TGTGCCAGCAGTGAAAGGCGGAGCGAGCAGTACTTC
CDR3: CASSERRSEQYF

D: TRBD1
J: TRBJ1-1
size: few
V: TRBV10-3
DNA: TGTGCCATCAGGGGGACAGGGGGTTTAAGCACTGAAGCTTTCTTT
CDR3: CAIRGTGGLSTEAFF

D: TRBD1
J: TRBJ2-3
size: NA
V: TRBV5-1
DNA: TGCGCCAGCAGCTCCACCGGGACAGGGACGCGGAGAAGCACAGATACGCAGTATTTT
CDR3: CASSSTGTGTRRSTDTQYF

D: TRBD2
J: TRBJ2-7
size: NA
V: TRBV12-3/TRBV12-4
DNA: TGTGCCAGCAGTTTACCTAGCGGGAACCTCTACGAGCAGTACTTC
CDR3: CASSLPSGNLYEQYF

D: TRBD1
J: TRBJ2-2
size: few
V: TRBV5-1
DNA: TGCGCCACGTCGGACAGGGCGGACACCGGGGAGCTGTTTTTT
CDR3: CATSDRADTGELFF

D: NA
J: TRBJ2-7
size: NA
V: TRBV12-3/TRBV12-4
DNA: TGTGCCAGCAGTCCACAGGGACCAAGGTCCTACGAGCAGTACTTC
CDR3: CASSPQGPRSYEQYF

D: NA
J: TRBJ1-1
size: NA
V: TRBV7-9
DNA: TGTGCCAGCAGTATTTCTGGGGCGGCCCGGAACACTGAAGCTTTCTTT
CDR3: CASSISGAARNTEAFF

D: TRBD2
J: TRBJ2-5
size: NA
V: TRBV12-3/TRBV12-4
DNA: TGTGCCAGCAGCCAATATAGCGGGACAAGTCAAGAGACCCAGTACTTC
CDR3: CASSQYSGTSQETQYF

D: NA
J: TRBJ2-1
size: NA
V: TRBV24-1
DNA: TGTGCCACCCAGGAAACGGGTACCTACAATGAGCAGTTCTTC
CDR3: CATQETGTYNEQFF

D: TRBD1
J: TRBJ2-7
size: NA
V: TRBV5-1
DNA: TGCGCCAGCAGCCTGGGACAGTTCCACGAGCAGTACTTC
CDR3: CASSLGQFHEQYF

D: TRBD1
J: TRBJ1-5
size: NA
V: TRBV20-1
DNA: TGCAGTGCTAGAGCAGGGGGGCGCAATCAGCCCCAGCATTTT
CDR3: CSARAGGRNQPQHF

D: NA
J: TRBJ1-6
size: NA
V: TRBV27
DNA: TGTGCCAGCAATCTTCGGGGCCCCGTAGGACCCCTCCACTTT
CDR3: CASNLRGPVGPLHF

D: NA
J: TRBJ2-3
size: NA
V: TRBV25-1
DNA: TGTGCCAGCAGGGGTTCGTTCAGCACAGATACGCAGTATTTT
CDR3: CASRGSFSTDTQYF

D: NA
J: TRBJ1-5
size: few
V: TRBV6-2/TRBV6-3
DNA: TGTGCCACTGGGGGTGGTAGCAATCAGCCCCAGCATTTT
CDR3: CATGGGSNQPQHF

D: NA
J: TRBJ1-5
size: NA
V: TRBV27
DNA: TGTGCCAGCAGTTTCCAGGGTCAGGGCCAGCCCCAGCATTTT
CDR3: CASSFQGQGQPQHF

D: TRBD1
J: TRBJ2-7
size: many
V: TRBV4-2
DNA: TGTGCCAGCAGCCAAAGCTATGGGACAGGGTCCTATCAGTACTTC
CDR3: CASSQSYGTGSYQYF

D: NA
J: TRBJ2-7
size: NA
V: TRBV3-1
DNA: TGTGTCAGCAGCCCCGGCAACTACGAGCAGTACTTC
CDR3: CVSSPGNYEQYF

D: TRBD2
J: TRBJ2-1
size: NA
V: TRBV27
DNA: TGTGCCAGCAGTTCCTTCGTCGGCGGGGGGACCAATGAGCAGTTCTTC
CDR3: CASSSFVGGGTNEQFF

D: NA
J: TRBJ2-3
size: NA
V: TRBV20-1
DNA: TGCAGTGCTAGTCTGCGGGGAGTCACAGATACGCAGTATTTT
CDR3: CSASLRGVTDTQYF